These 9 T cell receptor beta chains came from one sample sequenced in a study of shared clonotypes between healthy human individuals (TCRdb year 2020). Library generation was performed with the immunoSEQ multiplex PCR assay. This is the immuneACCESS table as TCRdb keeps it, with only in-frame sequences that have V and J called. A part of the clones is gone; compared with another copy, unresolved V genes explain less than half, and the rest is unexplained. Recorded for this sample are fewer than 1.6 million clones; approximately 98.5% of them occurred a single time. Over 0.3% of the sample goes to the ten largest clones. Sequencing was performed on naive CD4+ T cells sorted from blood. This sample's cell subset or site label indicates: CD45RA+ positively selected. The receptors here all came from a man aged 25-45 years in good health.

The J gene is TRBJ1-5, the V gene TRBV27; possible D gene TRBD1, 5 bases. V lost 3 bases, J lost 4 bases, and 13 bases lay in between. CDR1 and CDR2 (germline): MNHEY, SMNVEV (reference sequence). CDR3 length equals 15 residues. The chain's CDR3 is CASSFQVGGNQPQHF. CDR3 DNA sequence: TGTGCCAGCAGTTTCCAGGTCGGGGGTAATCAGCCCCAGCATTTT.

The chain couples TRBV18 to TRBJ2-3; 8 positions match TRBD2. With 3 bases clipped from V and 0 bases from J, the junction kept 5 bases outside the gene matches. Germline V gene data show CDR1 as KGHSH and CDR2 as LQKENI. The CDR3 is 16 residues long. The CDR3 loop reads CASSPPGRVSTDTQYF. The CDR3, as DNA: TGTGCCAGCTCACCGCCCGGGAGGGTGAGCACAGATACGCAGTATTTT. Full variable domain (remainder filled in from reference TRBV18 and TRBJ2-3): NAGVMQNPRHLVRRRGQEARLRCSPMKGHSHVYWYRQLPEEGLKFMVYLQKENIIDESGMPKERFSAEFPKEGPSILRIQQVVRGDSAAYFCASSPPGRVSTDTQYFGPGTRLTVL.

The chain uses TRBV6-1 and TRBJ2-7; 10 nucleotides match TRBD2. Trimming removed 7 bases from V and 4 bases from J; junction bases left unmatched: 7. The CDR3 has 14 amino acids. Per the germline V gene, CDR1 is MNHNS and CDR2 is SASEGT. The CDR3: CASILLAGLYEQYF. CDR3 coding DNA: TGTGCCAGCATTTTACTAGCGGGACTGTACGAGCAGTACTTC.

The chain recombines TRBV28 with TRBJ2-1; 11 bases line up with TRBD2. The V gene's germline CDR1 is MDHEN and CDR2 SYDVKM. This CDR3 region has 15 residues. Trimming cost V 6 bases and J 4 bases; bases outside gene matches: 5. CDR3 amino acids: CASRGGLAEYNEQFF. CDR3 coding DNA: TGTGCCAGCAGGGGGGGACTAGCGGAATACAATGAGCAGTTCTTC.

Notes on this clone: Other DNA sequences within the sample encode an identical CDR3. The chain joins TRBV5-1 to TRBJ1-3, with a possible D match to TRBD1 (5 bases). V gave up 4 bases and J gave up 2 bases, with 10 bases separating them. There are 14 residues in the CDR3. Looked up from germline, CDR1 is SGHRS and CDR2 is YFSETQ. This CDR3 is CASSPRGPGNTIYF. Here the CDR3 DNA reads TGCGCCAGCAGCCCCCGGGGACCTGGAAACACCATATATTTT. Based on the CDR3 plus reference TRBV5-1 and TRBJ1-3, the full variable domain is KAGVTQTPRYLIKTRGQQVTLSCSPISGHRSVSWYQQTPGQGLQFLFEYFSETQRNKGNFPGRFSGRQFSNSRSEMNVSTLELGDSALYLCASSPRGPGNTIYFGEGSWLTVV.

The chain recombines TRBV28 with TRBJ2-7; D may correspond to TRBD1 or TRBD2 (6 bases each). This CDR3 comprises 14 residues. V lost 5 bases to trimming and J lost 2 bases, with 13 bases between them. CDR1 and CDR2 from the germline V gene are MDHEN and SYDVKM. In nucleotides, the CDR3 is TGTGCCAGCAGTCCCGGGGGCGGGACCTACGAGCAGTACTTC. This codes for CASSPGGGTYEQYF.

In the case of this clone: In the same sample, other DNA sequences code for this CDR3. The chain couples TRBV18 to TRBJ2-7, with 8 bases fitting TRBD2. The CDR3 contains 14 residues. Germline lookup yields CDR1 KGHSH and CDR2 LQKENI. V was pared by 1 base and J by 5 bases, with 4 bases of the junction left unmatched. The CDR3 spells CASSPLAGGDEQYF. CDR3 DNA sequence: TGTGCCAGCTCACCACTCGCGGGAGGAGACGAGCAGTACTTC.

The CDR3 reads CASSPSGGGTYEQYF. For the CDR3, the DNA is TGTGCCAGCAGCCCCTCGGGTGGGGGTACCTACGAGCAGTACTTC. The V call is TRBV28, the J call TRBJ2-7; D may match TRBD1 or TRBD2 (5 bases each). The CDR3 is made up of 15 amino acids. V lost 6 bases, J lost 2 bases, and 17 bases lay in between. Germline V gives CDR1 MDHEN, CDR2 SYDVKM. Full variable domain (missing parts from reference TRBV28 and TRBJ2-7): DVKVTQSSRYLVKRTGEKVFLECVQDMDHENMFWYRQDPGLGLRLIYFSYDVKMKEKGDIPEGYSVSREKKERFSLILESASTNQTSMYLCASSPSGGGTYEQYFGPGTRLTVT.

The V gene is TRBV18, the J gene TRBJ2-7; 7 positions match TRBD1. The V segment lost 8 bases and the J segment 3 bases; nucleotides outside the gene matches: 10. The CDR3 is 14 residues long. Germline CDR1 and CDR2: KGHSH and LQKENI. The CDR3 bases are TGTGCCAGCGCCTGGAAAGGGGGCTACTACGAGCAGTACTTC. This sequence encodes CASAWKGGYYEQYF.